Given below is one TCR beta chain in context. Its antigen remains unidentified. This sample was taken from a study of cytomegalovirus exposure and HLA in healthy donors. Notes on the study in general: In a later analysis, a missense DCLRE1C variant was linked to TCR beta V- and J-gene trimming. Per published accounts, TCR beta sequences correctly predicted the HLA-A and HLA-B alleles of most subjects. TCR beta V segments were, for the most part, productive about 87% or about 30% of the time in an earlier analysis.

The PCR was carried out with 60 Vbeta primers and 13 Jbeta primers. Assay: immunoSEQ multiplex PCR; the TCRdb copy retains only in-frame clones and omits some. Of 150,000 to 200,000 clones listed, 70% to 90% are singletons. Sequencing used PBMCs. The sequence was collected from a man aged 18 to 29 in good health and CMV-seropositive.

CDR3 loop: CAISPDSAANYGYTF. CDR3 DNA sequence: TGTGCCATCAGTCCCGACAGCGCAGCTAACTATGGCTACACCTTC. This sequence joins TRBV10-3 and TRBJ1-2, with D perhaps matching TRBD1 (5 bases). The CDR3 length is 15 residues. Germline lookup yields CDR1 ENHRY and CDR2 SYGVKD. Trimming removed 5 bases from V and 0 bases from J, with 13 bases in between.